This TCR beta chain is drawn from a study of blood T cell repertoires in COVID-19. Study overall: Whether acute or convalescent, the COVID-19 samples came from the United States, Italy and Spain. PBMCs, B-cell-depleted T cells, or T cells were the source of the cDNA or gDNA that made up the material.

The V and J ends lost 1 base and 9 bases respectively, with 13 bases between them. CDR3 length: 14 amino acids. Germline lookup yields CDR1 LGHDT and CDR2 YNNKEL (reference sequence). Source study methods: Estimation of nucleated cell counts was performed using reference gene primer amplification. TCRdb keeps only in-frame clones here, not all; method: immunoSEQ multiplex PCR. For V, J and clone size, that table is used; D and trimming come from the DNA. The table lists 140,000 to 150,000 clones, around 84% of them singletons. Sequenced sample: peripheral blood. This clonotype was sampled from a woman aged 50 to 60 with acute or convalescent COVID-19. The chain uses TRBV3-1 (or the pseudogene TRBV3-2) and TRBJ2-1, with D tentatively TRBD2 (5 bases). This CDR3 is CASSQGSSSAEQFF. DNA of the CDR3: TGTGCCAGCAGCCAAGGGTCTAGCTCGGCTGAGCAGTTCTTC.